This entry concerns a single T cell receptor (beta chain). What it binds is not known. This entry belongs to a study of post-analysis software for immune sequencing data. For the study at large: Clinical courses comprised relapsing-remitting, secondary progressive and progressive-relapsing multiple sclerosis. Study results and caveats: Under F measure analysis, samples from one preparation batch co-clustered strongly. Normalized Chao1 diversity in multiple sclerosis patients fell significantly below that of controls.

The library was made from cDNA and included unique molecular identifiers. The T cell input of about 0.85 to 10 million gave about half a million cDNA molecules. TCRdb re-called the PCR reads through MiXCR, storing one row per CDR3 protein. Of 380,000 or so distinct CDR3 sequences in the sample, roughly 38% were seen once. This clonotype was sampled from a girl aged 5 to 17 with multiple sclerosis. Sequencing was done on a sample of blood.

This CDR3 reads CASSQNYRATQYF. In DNA, the CDR3 is TGCGCCAGCAGCCAAAATTACCGGGCTACGCAGTATTTT. The chain employs TRBV4-1 and TRBJ2-3, with D uncertain. Trimming pared 2 bases from V and 8 bases from J, leaving 11 bases between. The V gene's germline CDR1 is MGHRA and CDR2 YSYEKL. The CDR3 sequence is 13 residues long.